Each of the 26 T cell receptor beta chains below was sequenced from the same sample in a study of blood T cell repertoires in COVID-19. Profiled with immunoSEQ multiplex PCR; TCRdb holds only in-frame clones, not every one. Seen here are about 280,000 clones, 65% to 90% observed once, and the top ten hold around 5.5%. What was sequenced was peripheral blood. The receptors originated from a man aged 50 to 59 with active or convalescent COVID-19.

V and J are TRBV28 and TRBJ2-1; 8 bases are a match to TRBD2. There are 16 residues in the CDR3. The V gene's germline CDR1 is MDHEN and CDR2 SYDVKM. V trimming: 5 bases; J trimming: 7 bases; junction bases outside the gene matches: 13. The CDR3 DNA follows: TGTGCCAGCAGTACAAGCGGGAGCGTCGTGAGGAATGAGCAGTTCTTC. Protein product: CASSTSGSVVRNEQFF.

This clone was picked up one time. This chain links TRBV5-1 with TRBJ2-2; D possibly corresponds to TRBD1 (5 bases). The V gene's germline CDR1 is SGHRS and CDR2 YFSETQ. Trimming cost V 4 bases and J 5 bases, with 21 bases left between them. This CDR3 contains 17 residues. CDR3 residues: CASSPWGGPHGTGELFF. The CDR3 nucleotides read TGCGCCAGCAGCCCCTGGGGCGGTCCTCATGGGACCGGGGAGCTGTTTTTT.

The V call is TRBV18, the J call TRBJ2-3; D unresolved. Trimming shortened V by 3 bases and J by 2 bases, and 12 bases separated the two germline ends. The CDR3 runs 15 residues. CDR1 is KGHSH and CDR2 is LQKENI in the germline V gene. CDR3 sequence: CASSPAAQYTDTQYF. The CDR3 DNA follows: TGTGCCAGCTCACCTGCAGCACAGTACACAGATACGCAGTATTTT.

DNA for the CDR3: TGTGCCAGCAGCGCCAGCGCTCGAACGGACAGGGACAATCAGCCCCAGCATTTT. Translating gives CASSASARTDRDNQPQHF. This sequence joins TRBV9 and TRBJ1-5; 8 bases fit TRBD1. With V trimmed by 3 bases and J by 3 bases, 14 bases remained unmatched. Germline loops: CDR1 SGDLS, CDR2 YYNGEE. The CDR3 runs to 18 residues.

CDR3 residues: CASSPHDREEKLFF. The CDR3 DNA is TGTGCCAGCAGCCCGCACGACCGGGAGGAAAAACTGTTTTTT. The chain joins TRBV7-2 to TRBJ1-4; no clear D gene. The CDR3 has 14 residues. V was trimmed by 5 bases and J by 8 bases, leaving 15 bases between them. Germline V gives CDR1 SGHTA, CDR2 FQGNSA.

The rearrangement joins TRBV5-4 to TRBJ2-1, with unresolved D. This CDR3 is built from 16 residues. V lost 4 bases to trimming and J lost 9 bases, with 23 bases between them. The V gene's germline CDR1 is SGHNT and CDR2 YYREEE (reference sequence). The CDR3 loop reads CASSPGMFGGLSEQFF. The DNA for the CDR3 is TGTGCCAGCAGCCCCGGAATGTTTGGCGGCCTGTCTGAGCAGTTCTTC.

The chain combines TRBV28 with TRBJ2-3, with 8 nucleotides matching TRBD1. The V segment lost 10 bases and the J segment 0 bases; nucleotides outside the gene matches: 15. This CDR3 has 17 residues. Looked up from germline, CDR1 is MDHEN and CDR2 is SYDVKM. CDR3 in amino acids: CATPLVEGQGSTDTQYF. CDR3 DNA sequence: TGTGCCACCCCTCTGGTCGAAGGACAGGGAAGCACAGATACGCAGTATTTT.

The V and J genes are TRBV3-1 (or the pseudogene TRBV3-2) and TRBJ2-1; tentatively, D is TRBD1 (6 bases). Germline V CDR1 and CDR2: LGHDT, YNNKEL (reference sequence). V lost 0 bases to trimming and J lost 16 bases, with 13 bases between them. The CDR3 has 12 residues. The chain's CDR3 is CASSQELQDSFF. CDR3 nucleotide sequence: TGTGCCAGCAGCCAAGAACTACAGGACAGCTTCTTC.

The chain couples TRBV18 to TRBJ2-2; TRBD2 matches 11 bases. The V gene end was trimmed by 3 bases and the J gene end by 0 bases; junction bases not matched to a gene: 6. The germline V gene encodes CDR1 KGHSH and CDR2 LQKENI. CDR3 size: 18 residues. As DNA, the CDR3 is TGTGCCAGCTCACCGTCTCAGGGACTAGCGGCGAACACCGGGGAGCTGTTTTTT. Translating gives CASSPSQGLAANTGELFF.

The chain links TRBV10-3 to TRBJ1-2; D is undetermined. Germline V gene lookup returns CDR1 ENHRY and CDR2 SYGVKD. The ends were cut back, 3 bases at V and 4 bases at J, with 9 bases in the middle. CDR3 length: 13 amino acids. The CDR3: CAISDGVSYGYTF. The CDR3 coding sequence is TGTGCCATCAGTGACGGGGTCTCCTATGGCTACACCTTC.

Only a few counts were recorded for this clone. The CDR3 reads CASSLDGQTQYF. In DNA, the CDR3 is TGTGCCAGCAGCTTAGATGGGCAGACCCAGTACTTC. This chain joins TRBV11-2 and TRBJ2-5, with D unclear. This CDR3 comprises 12 residues. The germline V and J ends were trimmed by 0 bases and 6 bases, with 5 bases remaining between them. Germline CDR1 reads SGHAT; CDR2 reads FQNNGV.

This clone was seen only once. The chain carries TRBV7-2 and TRBJ2-1, with 12 bases lining up with TRBD2. There are 16 residues in the CDR3. Trimming removed 4 bases from V and 3 bases from J; junction bases left unmatched: 4. CDR1 and CDR2 (germline): SGHTA, FQGNSA. The CDR3 region has the DNA TGTGCCAGCAGCTCAAGACTAGCGGGAGTCTACAATGAGCAGTTCTTC. Translating it yields CASSSRLAGVYNEQFF.

The chain couples TRBV19 to TRBJ1-1; D gene ambiguous. The germline V and J ends were trimmed by 7 bases and 4 bases, with 16 bases remaining between them. This CDR3 is built from 14 residues. Germline V gene sequence: CDR1 LNHDA, CDR2 SQIVND (reference sequence). CDR3 sequence: CASIQVPGGTEAFF. As DNA, the CDR3 is TGTGCCAGTATCCAAGTCCCGGGAGGCACTGAAGCTTTCTTT. Together with reference TRBV19 and TRBJ1-1, the CDR3 gives the full variable domain: DGGITQSPKYLFRKEGQNVTLSCEQNLNHDAMYWYRQDPGQGLRLIYYSQIVNDFQKGDIAEGYSVSREKKESFPLTVTSAQKNPTAFYLCASIQVPGGTEAFFGQGTRLTVV.

V gene TRBV4-1 combines with J gene TRBJ2-1; 16 bases align to TRBD2. The length of the CDR3 is 15 residues. The germline CDR1 and CDR2 sequences are MGHRA and YSYEKL. Trimming cost V 5 bases and J 8 bases; bases outside gene matches: 3. CDR3 DNA sequence: TGCGCCAGCAGCACCGGGACTAGCGGGAGGGATGAGCAGTTCTTC. Amino acid sequence: CASSTGTSGRDEQFF.

The chain uses TRBV24-1 and TRBJ1-5; the match to TRBD1 covers 12 bases. CDR1 and CDR2 (germline): KGHDR, SFDVKD. This CDR3 has 15 amino acids. J lost 8 bases, V lost 4 bases, and 5 bases had no gene match. DNA for the CDR3: TGTGCCACCAGTGACACCGGGACAGGGGGCGAGCCCCAGCATTTT. Translated, it gives CATSDTGTGGEPQHF.

The V gene is TRBV6-5, the J gene TRBJ2-7; 8 nucleotides align to TRBD1. The ends lost 8 bases at V and 2 bases at J; junction bases unmatched: 5. The CDR3 runs to 13 residues. CDR1 and CDR2 (germline): MNHEY, SVGAGI. CDR3 region: CASLGQETYEQYF. In DNA form, the CDR3 reads TGTGCCAGCTTGGGACAGGAAACCTACGAGCAGTACTTC.

The chain couples TRBV5-1 to TRBJ2-5; 9 bases match TRBD2. CDR1 and CDR2 (germline): SGHRS, YFSETQ. There are 14 residues in the CDR3. Trimming at V came to 1 base and at J to 5 bases, leaving 3 bases not matched to a gene. The CDR3 DNA reads as TGCGCCAGCAGCTTGCGTAGCGGGAGTGAGACCCAGTACTTC. It yields the protein CASSLRSGSETQYF.

This clone occurred a few times. The chain joins TRBV27 to TRBJ1-2, with a tentative D call TRBD1 (5 bases). This CDR3 region has 13 residues. Germline CDR1 MNHEY, CDR2 SMNVEV (reference sequence). Trimming left V 7 bases short and J 8 bases short, with 17 bases between. The CDR3 DNA sequence: TGTGCCAGCAAGGGAGGATCGGGGGAAGGCTACACCTTC. It is translated as CASKGGSGEGYTF.

V and J are TRBV5-4 and TRBJ2-7, with 10 bases lining up with TRBD1. The CDR3 is 14 residues long. J lost 2 bases, V lost 4 bases, and 3 bases had no gene match. Germline V gives CDR1 SGHNT, CDR2 YYREEE (reference sequence). The CDR3 DNA reads TGTGCCAGCAGCGCCGGACAGGGGGCCTACGAGCAGTACTTC. Protein product: CASSAGQGAYEQYF.

The chain is built from TRBV29-1 and TRBJ2-1, with 10 bases matching TRBD1. The CDR3 consists of 14 residues. The germline V gene encodes CDR1 SQVTM and CDR2 ANQGSEA. The V gene end was trimmed by 7 bases and the J gene end by 7 bases; junction bases not matched to a gene: 10. The CDR3 reads CSGTGTGVRNEQFF. The CDR3 bases are TGCAGCGGAACTGGGACAGGGGTTAGGAATGAGCAGTTCTTC.

The chain carries TRBV14 and TRBJ2-1; D is possibly TRBD2 (6 bases). The ends were cut back, 2 bases at V and 7 bases at J, with 15 bases in the middle. Germline values: CDR1 SGHDN, CDR2 FVKESK. This CDR3 has 15 residues. The CDR3 spells CASSQMGLPGNEQFF. In DNA form, the CDR3 reads TGTGCCAGCAGCCAAATGGGACTCCCTGGGAATGAGCAGTTCTTC. Using reference TRBV14 and TRBJ2-1 for the parts outside the CDR3, the full variable domain is EAGVTQFPSHSVIEKGQTVTLRCDPISGHDNLYWYRRVMGKEIKFLLHFVKESKQDESGMPNNRFLAERTGGTYSTLKVQPAELEDSGVYFCASSQMGLPGNEQFFGPGTRLTVL.

The CDR3 DNA reads as TGCGCCAGTATGACAGGGTCGGGCTCCTACAATGAGCAGTTCTTC. This translates into CASMTGSGSYNEQFF. The chain employs TRBV5-1 and TRBJ2-1, with TRBD1 matching 7 bases. This CDR3 has 15 amino acids. Looked up from germline, CDR1 is SGHRS and CDR2 is YFSETQ. J was trimmed by 0 bases and V by 8 bases; bases with no gene match: 8.

This clone was seen a handful of times. The gene calls are TRBV30 and TRBJ1-1, with D hard to call. Trimming removed 2 bases at V and 8 bases at J, with 27 bases between. The CDR3 runs to 17 residues. Germline CDR1 reads GTSNPN; CDR2 reads SVGIG (reference sequence). CDR3 in DNA: TGTGCCTGGAGTTCGCGATTCGCAGCCCTGGATATCAGGGAAGCTTTCTTT. This translates into CAWSSRFAALDIREAFF.

This clone was picked up one time. The chain combines TRBV19 with TRBJ1-1; 7 bases align to TRBD1. CDR1 is LNHDA and CDR2 is SQIVND in the germline V gene (reference sequence). Germline trimming cut 6 bases from V and 4 bases from J; bases unmatched to any gene: 8. This CDR3 spans 14 amino acids. CDR3 coding DNA: TGTGCCAGTAGGCCGACAGGGTTTGGCACTGAAGCTTTCTTT. This sequence encodes CASRPTGFGTEAFF. The full variable domain, in which reference TRBV19 and TRBJ1-1 provide the parts outside the CDR3, is DGGITQSPKYLFRKEGQNVTLSCEQNLNHDAMYWYRQDPGQGLRLIYYSQIVNDFQKGDIAEGYSVSREKKESFPLTVTSAQKNPTAFYLCASRPTGFGTEAFFGQGTRLTVV.

The rearrangement links TRBV10-2 to TRBJ1-1; the D gene is possibly TRBD1 (5 bases). Germline V gene data show CDR1 as WSHSY and CDR2 as SAAADI. V was trimmed by 3 bases and J by 4 bases, leaving 24 bases between them. The length of the CDR3 is 18 residues. The CDR3 DNA reads as TGCGCCAGCAGTGATTTAGGGGCCTACAACATGAGGCCCACTGAAGCTTTCTTT. Its protein product is CASSDLGAYNMRPTEAFF.

For the CDR3, the DNA is TGTGCCAGCAATCCCGGGCGGGTTGACGGCTACACCTTC. It encodes CASNPGRVDGYTF. The gene calls are TRBV13 and TRBJ1-2; D remains unclear. This CDR3 region has 13 residues. Trimming stripped 7 bases from V and 8 bases from J, with 17 bases between. Germline V lookup: CDR1 PRHDT, CDR2 FYEKMQ (reference sequence). Based on the CDR3 plus reference TRBV13 and TRBJ1-2, the full variable domain is AAGVIQSPRHLIKEKRETATLKCYPIPRHDTVYWYQQGPGQDPQFLISFYEKMQSDKGSIPDRFSAQQFSDYHSELNMSSLELGDSALYFCASNPGRVDGYTFGSGTRLTVV.